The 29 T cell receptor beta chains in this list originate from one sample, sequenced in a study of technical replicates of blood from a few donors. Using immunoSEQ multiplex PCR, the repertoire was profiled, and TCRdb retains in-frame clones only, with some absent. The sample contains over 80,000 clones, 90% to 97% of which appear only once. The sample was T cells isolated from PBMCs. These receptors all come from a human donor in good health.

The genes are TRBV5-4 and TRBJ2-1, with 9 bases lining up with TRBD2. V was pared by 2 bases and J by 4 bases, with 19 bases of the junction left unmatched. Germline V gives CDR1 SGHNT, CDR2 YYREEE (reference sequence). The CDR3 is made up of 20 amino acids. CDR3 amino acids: CASSFYQGRGTSLEYNEQFF. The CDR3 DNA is TGTGCCAGCAGCTTTTACCAAGGGAGGGGGACTAGCTTAGAGTACAATGAGCAGTTCTTC.

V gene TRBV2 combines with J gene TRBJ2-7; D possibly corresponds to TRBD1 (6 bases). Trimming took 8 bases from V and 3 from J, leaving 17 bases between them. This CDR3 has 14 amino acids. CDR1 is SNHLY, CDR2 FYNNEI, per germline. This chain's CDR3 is CASVEQGLIYEQYF. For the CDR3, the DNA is TGTGCCAGCGTCGAGCAGGGGCTTATCTACGAGCAGTACTTC. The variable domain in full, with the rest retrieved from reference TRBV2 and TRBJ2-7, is EPEVTQTPSHQVTQMGQEVILRCVPISNHLYFYWYRQILGQKVEFLVSFYNNEISEKSEIFDDQFSVERPDGSNFTLKIRSTKLEDSAMYFCASVEQGLIYEQYFGPGTRLTVT.

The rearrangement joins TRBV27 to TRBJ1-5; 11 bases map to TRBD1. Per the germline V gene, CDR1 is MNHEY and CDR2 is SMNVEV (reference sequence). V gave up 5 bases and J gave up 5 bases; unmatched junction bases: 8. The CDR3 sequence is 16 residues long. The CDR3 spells CASSGQGAGYDQPQHF. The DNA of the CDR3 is TGTGCCAGCAGTGGACAGGGGGCGGGATATGATCAGCCCCAGCATTTT.

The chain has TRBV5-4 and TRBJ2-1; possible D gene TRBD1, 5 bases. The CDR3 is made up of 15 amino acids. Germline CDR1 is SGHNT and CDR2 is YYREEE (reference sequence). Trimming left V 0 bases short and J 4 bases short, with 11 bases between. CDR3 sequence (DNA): TGTGCCAGCAGCTTGGTCCGGACACCATACAATGAGCAGTTCTTC. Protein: CASSLVRTPYNEQFF.

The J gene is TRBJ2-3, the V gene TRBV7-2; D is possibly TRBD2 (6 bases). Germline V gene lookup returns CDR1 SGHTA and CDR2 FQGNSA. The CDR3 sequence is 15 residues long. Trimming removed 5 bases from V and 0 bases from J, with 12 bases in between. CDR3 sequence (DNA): TGTGCCAGCAGCCGTAGCGGATCTAGCACAGATACGCAGTATTTT. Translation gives CASSRSGSSTDTQYF.

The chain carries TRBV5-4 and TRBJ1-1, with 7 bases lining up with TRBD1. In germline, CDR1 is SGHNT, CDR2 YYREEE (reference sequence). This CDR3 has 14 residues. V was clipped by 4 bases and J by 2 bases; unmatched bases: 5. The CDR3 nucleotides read TGTGCCAGCAGCCTGACAGGGTTTAACACTGAAGCTTTCTTT. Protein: CASSLTGFNTEAFF.

The CDR3 bases are TGTGCCAGCTCTCCCGGGACTGGTTCCTACGAGCAGTACTTC. Protein product: CASSPGTGSYEQYF. This chain uses TRBV6-5 with TRBJ2-7; D might be TRBD2 (6 bases). The CDR3 totals 14 residues. Trimming took off 8 bases at V and 1 base at J, with 15 bases between the two ends. The germline gives CDR1 MNHEY, CDR2 SVGAGI.

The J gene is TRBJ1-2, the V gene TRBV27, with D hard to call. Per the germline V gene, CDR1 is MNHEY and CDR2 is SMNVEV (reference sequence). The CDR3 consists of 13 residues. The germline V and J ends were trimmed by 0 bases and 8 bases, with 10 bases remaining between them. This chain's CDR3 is CASSLSSSVGYTF. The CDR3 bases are TGTGCCAGCAGTTTATCCTCCTCAGTCGGCTACACCTTC.

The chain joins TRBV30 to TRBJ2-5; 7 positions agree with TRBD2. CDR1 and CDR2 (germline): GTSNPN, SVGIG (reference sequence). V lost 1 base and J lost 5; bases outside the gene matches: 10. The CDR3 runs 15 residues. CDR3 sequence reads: CAWSGGAGDGETQYF. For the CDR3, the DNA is TGTGCCTGGAGTGGAGGTGCGGGAGACGGGGAGACCCAGTACTTC.

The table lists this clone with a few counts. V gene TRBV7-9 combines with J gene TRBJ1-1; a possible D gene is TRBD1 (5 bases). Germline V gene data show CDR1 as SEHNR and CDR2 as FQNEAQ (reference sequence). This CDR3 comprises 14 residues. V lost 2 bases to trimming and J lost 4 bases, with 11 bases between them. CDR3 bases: TGTGCCAGCAGCTTAAGCAGGGCTGGCACTGAAGCTTTCTTT. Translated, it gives CASSLSRAGTEAFF.

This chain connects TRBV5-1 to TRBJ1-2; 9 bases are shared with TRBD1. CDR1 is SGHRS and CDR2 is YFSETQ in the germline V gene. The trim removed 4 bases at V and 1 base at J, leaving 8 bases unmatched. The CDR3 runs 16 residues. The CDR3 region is CASSLGTGNINYGYTF. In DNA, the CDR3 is TGCGCCAGCAGCCTCGGGACAGGGAATATTAACTATGGCTACACCTTC. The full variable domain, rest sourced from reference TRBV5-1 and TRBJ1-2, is KAGVTQTPRYLIKTRGQQVTLSCSPISGHRSVSWYQQTPGQGLQFLFEYFSETQRNKGNFPGRFSGRQFSNSRSEMNVSTLELGDSALYLCASSLGTGNINYGYTFGSGTRLTVV.

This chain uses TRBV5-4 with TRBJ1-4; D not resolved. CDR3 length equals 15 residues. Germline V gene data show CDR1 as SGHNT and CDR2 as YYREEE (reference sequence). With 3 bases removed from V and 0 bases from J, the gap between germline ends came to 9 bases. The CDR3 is CASSYKAATNEKLFF. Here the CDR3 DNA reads TGTGCCAGCAGCTATAAAGCTGCAACTAATGAAAAACTGTTTTTT.

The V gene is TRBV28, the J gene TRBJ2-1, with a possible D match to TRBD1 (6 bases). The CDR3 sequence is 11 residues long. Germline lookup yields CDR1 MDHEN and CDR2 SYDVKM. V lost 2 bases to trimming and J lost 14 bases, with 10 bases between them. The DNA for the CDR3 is TGTGCCAGCAGTTTAGGGGGCGGAGAGTTCTTC. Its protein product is CASSLGGGEFF.

The chain's CDR3 is CAWSVPPAKLASGANVLTF. The CDR3 region has the DNA TGTGCCTGGAGTGTACCCCCAGCCAAACTAGCTTCTGGGGCCAACGTCCTGACTTTC. The rearrangement links TRBV30 to TRBJ2-6, with TRBD2 as a possible D gene (6 bases). V was shortened by 0 bases and J by 1 base, with 19 bases between the two germline ends. This CDR3 spans 19 amino acids. CDR1 is GTSNPN, CDR2 SVGIG, per germline (reference sequence).

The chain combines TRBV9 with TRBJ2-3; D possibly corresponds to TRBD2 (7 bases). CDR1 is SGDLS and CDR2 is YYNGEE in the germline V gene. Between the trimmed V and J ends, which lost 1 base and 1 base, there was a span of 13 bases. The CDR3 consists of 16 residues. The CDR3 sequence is CASSVRGAWGTDTQYF. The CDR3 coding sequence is TGTGCCAGCAGCGTACGGGGGGCATGGGGCACAGATACGCAGTATTTT.

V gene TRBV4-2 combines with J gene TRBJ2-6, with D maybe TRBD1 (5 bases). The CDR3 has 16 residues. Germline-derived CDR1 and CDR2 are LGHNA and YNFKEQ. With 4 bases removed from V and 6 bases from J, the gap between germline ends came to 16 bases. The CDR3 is CASSLRDSPEANVLTF. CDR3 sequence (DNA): TGTGCCAGCAGCCTCCGAGACAGTCCAGAGGCCAACGTCCTGACTTTC.

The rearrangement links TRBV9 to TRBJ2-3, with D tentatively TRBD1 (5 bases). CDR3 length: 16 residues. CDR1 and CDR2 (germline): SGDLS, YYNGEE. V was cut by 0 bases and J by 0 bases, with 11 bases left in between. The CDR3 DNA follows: TGTGCCAGCAGCGTAGCTAGGACACTGAGCACAGATACGCAGTATTTT. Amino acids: CASSVARTLSTDTQYF.

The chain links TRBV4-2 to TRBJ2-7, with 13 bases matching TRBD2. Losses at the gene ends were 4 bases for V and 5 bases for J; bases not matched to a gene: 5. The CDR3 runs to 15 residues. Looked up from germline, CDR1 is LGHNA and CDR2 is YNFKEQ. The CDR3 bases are TGTGCCAGCAGCCCGGGACTAGCGGGACTCAACGAGCAGTACTTC. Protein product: CASSPGLAGLNEQYF.

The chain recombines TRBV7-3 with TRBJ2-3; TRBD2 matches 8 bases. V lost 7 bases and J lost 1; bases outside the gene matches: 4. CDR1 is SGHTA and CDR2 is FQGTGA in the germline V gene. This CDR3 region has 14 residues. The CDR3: CASNSGTRTDTQYF. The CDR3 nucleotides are TGTGCCAGCAATAGCGGGACCCGCACAGATACGCAGTATTTT.

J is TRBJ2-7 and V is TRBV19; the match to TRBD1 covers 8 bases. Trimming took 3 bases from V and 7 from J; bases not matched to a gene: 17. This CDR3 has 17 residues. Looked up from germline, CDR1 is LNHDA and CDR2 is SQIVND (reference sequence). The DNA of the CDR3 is TGTGCCAGTAGTATGAGTTGGCCGACAGGGGCCACGGGGGAGCAGTACTTC. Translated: CASSMSWPTGATGEQYF.

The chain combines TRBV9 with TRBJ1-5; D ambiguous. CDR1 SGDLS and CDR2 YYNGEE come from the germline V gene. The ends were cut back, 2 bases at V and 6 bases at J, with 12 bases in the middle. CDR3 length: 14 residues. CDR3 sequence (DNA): TGTGCCAGCAGCGTTTTTCTAGAGGGTCAGCCCCAGCATTTT. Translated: CASSVFLEGQPQHF.

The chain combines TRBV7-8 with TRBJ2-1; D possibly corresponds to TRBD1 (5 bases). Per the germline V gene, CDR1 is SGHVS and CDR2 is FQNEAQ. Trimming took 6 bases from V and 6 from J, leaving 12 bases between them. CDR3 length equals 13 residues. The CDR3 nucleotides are TGTGCCAGCAGTTATCAGGGCCTCAATGAGCAGTTCTTC. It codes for CASSYQGLNEQFF.

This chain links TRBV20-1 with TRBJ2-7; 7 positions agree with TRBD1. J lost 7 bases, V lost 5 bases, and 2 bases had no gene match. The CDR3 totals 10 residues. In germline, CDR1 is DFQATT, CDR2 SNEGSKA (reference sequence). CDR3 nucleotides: TGCAGTGCTCCACAGGGGGAGCAGTACTTC. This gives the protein CSAPQGEQYF.

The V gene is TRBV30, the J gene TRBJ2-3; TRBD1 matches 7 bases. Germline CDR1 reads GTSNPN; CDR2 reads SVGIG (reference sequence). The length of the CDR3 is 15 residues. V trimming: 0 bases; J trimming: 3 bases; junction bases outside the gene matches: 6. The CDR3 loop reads CAWSVGGGWTDTQYF. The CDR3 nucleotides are TGTGCCTGGAGTGTAGGGGGCGGTTGGACAGATACGCAGTATTTT.

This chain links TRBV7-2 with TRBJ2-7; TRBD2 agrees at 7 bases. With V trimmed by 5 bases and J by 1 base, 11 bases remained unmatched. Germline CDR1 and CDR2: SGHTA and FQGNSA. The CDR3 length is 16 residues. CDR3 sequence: CASSPGEGRGSYEQYF. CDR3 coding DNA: TGTGCCAGCAGCCCGGGGGAGGGGAGAGGGTCCTACGAGCAGTACTTC. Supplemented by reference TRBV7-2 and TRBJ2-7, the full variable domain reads GAGVSQSPSNKVTEKGKDVELRCDPISGHTALYWYRQSLGQGLEFLIYFQGNSAPDKSGLPSDRFSAERTGGSVSTLTIQRTQQEDSAVYLCASSPGEGRGSYEQYFGPGTRLTVT.

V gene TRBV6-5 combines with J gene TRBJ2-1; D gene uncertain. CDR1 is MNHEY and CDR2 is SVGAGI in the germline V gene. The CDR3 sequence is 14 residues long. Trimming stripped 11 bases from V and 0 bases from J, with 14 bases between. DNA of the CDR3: TGTGCCTCGTCTCCTCTAAGCTCCTACAATGAGCAGTTCTTC. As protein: CASSPLSSYNEQFF.

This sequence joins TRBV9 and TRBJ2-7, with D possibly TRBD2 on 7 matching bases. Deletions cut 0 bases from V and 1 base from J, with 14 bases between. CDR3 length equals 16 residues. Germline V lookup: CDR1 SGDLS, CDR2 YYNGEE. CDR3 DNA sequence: TGTGCCAGCAGCGTAGGAGCGGGGACAACTTCCTACGAGCAGTACTTC. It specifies CASSVGAGTTSYEQYF.

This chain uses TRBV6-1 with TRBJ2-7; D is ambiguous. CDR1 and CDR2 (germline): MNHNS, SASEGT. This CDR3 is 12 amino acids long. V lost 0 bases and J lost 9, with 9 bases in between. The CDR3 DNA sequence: TGTGCCAGCAGTGAAGCGGAGCATCGGCAGTACTTC. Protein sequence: CASSEAEHRQYF.

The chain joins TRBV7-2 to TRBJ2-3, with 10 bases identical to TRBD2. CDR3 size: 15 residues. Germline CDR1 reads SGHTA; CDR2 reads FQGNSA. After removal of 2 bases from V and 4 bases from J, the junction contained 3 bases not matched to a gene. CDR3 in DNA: TGTGCCAGCAGCTTACTAGCGGGAGATTCAGATACGCAGTATTTT. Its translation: CASSLLAGDSDTQYF.